What follows are 28 T cell receptor beta chains derived from one specimen sequenced in a study of blood T cells in healthy people across ages. With a J-beta primer mix and a sample-barcoded 5' primer, a second PCR ran about 7 to 12 cycles. Each CDR3 protein is one row after TCRdb ran MiXCR on the 5' RACE reads. The repertoire consists of 1.5 million to 2 million distinct CDR3 sequences, with 28% occurring once and the leading ten covering 7% to 9%. Sequencing input: blood. The receptors derive from a woman in her 30s in good health.

The V and J genes are TRBV6-5 and TRBJ1-5, with a tentative D call TRBD1 (5 bases). V dropped 0 bases and J dropped 2 bases, with 8 bases sitting between them. Per the germline V gene, CDR1 is MNHEY and CDR2 is SVGAGI. This CDR3 contains 15 residues. The CDR3 coding sequence is TGTGCCAGCAGTTACTCACAGGAGGGCAATCAGCCCCAGCATTTT. As protein: CASSYSQEGNQPQHF.

This chain links TRBV12-3 or TRBV12-4 with TRBJ2-3; possibly TRBD1 or TRBD2 for D (6 bases each). This CDR3 spans 16 amino acids. Trimming stripped 4 bases from V and 3 bases from J, with 17 bases between. The DNA of the CDR3 is TGTGCCAGCAGTTCCTGGGGTAGGGGGGATACAGATACGCAGTATTTT. It is translated as CASSSWGRGDTDTQYF.

The chain recombines TRBV4-2 with TRBJ2-3; D remains unclear. V was cut by 2 bases and J by 3 bases, with 6 bases left in between. Germline loops: CDR1 LGHNA, CDR2 YNFKEQ. This CDR3 is 13 amino acids long. CDR3 protein: CASSQLETDTQYF. The CDR3 region has the DNA TGTGCCAGCAGCCAACTAGAGACAGATACGCAGTATTTT.

This clonotype was observed a handful of times. This chain joins TRBV15 and TRBJ1-1, with D possibly being TRBD1 (6 bases). This CDR3 comprises 14 residues. From germline, CDR1 is LNHNV and CDR2 YYDKDF (reference sequence). The V gene lost 5 bases and the J gene lost 0 bases, with 10 bases spanning the gap. CDR3: CATSGRQVNTEAFF. The CDR3 bases are TGTGCCACCAGCGGCCGACAGGTGAACACTGAAGCTTTCTTT. Together with reference TRBV15 and TRBJ1-1, the CDR3 gives the full variable domain: DAMVIQNPRYQVTQFGKPVTLSCSQTLNHNVMYWYQQKSSQAPKLLFHYYDKDFNNEADTPDNFQSRRPNTSFCFLDIRSPGLGDTAMYLCATSGRQVNTEAFFGQGTRLTVV.

This sequence joins TRBV12-3 or TRBV12-4 and TRBJ2-1; 7 positions match TRBD2. Losses at the gene ends were 5 bases for V and 7 bases for J; bases not matched to a gene: 11. CDR3 length: 15 amino acids. CDR3 in amino acids: CASSPRTRISNEQFF. The CDR3 DNA follows: TGTGCCAGCAGTCCCCGGACTAGAATTTCAAATGAGCAGTTCTTC.

This clonotype was observed a handful of times. The chain carries TRBV5-5 and TRBJ1-1, with D unresolved. V was trimmed by 7 bases and J by 4 bases, leaving 17 bases between them. The CDR3 spans 14 residues. CDR1 is SGHKS and CDR2 is YYEKEE in the germline V gene (reference sequence). The CDR3 spells CASGYTVEGTEAFF. Written as DNA, the CDR3 is TGTGCCAGCGGATATACAGTTGAGGGCACTGAAGCTTTCTTT.

This clonotype appeared a single time. J is TRBJ2-3 and V is TRBV15; 7 nucleotides agree with TRBD2. The CDR3 totals 15 residues. CDR1 is LNHNV and CDR2 is YYDKDF in the germline V gene (reference sequence). Losses at the gene ends were 6 bases for V and 1 base for J; bases not matched to a gene: 7. The CDR3 nucleotides read TGTGCCACCAGTCAACGGGGGGAGGGCACAGATACGCAGTATTTT. Its translation is CATSQRGEGTDTQYF.

The V and J genes are TRBV5-6 and TRBJ1-1, with D unclear. Germline-derived CDR1 and CDR2 are SGHDT and YYEEEE. This CDR3 has 14 amino acids. V was cut by 4 bases and J by 2 bases, with 12 bases left in between. The CDR3 here is CASSIGRENTEAFF. In DNA, the CDR3 is TGTGCCAGCAGCATCGGACGGGAAAACACTGAAGCTTTCTTT.

A note on this clonotype: Being one base from a much bigger clone, this may be a read error. V gene TRBV3-1 combines with J gene TRBJ2-1; TRBD2 might be the D (6 bases). Germline V gene sequence: CDR1 LGHDT, CDR2 YNNKEL (reference sequence). The CDR3 has 14 amino acids. Trimming pared 7 bases from V and 13 bases from J, leaving 23 bases between. CDR3 in amino acids: CASNDRGMRETQFF. As DNA, the CDR3 is TGTGCCAGCAACGACCGGGGGATGCGAGAGACCCAGTTCTTC.

V and J are TRBV7-8 and TRBJ1-5; no definite D call. CDR3 length equals 14 residues. Germline values: CDR1 SGHVS, CDR2 FQNEAQ. Between the trimmed V and J ends, which lost 3 bases and 7 bases, there was a span of 13 bases. The CDR3 nucleotides are TGTGCCAGCAGCTTTAGCGTCGCCCCCCAGCCCCAGCATTTT. It encodes CASSFSVAPQPQHF.

This clonotype came up a few times. This rearrangement joins TRBV5-1 to TRBJ2-7; 10 bases line up with TRBD1. V shed 6 bases, J shed 2 bases, and the junction held 8 bases outside the gene matches. Per the germline V gene, CDR1 is SGHRS and CDR2 is YFSETQ. This CDR3 is 15 amino acids long. The CDR3 spells CASKRPGQGTYEQYF. CDR3 bases: TGCGCCAGCAAACGACCGGGACAGGGGACCTACGAGCAGTACTTC.

V usage is TRBV28 and J usage is TRBJ1-1; the match to TRBD1 covers 8 bases. V dropped 6 bases and J dropped 1; count of bases not matched to a gene: 7. The V gene's germline CDR1 is MDHEN and CDR2 SYDVKM. The CDR3 consists of 15 residues. Here the CDR3 DNA reads TGTGCCAGCAGGCTCCCAGGGGGCGAGAACACTGAAGCTTTCTTT. Its translation is CASRLPGGENTEAFF.

This clonotype has a handful of counts. V usage is TRBV7-2 and J usage is TRBJ2-1; 14 nucleotides align to TRBD2. Trimming at V came to 6 bases and at J to 2 bases, leaving 6 bases not matched to a gene. The V gene's germline CDR1 is SGHTA and CDR2 FQGNSA. This CDR3 is 17 amino acids long. The CDR3 protein is CASRLGLAGETYNEQFF. As DNA, the CDR3 is TGTGCCAGCAGATTGGGACTAGCGGGAGAGACCTACAATGAGCAGTTCTTC.

This clonotype was observed at least ten times. The chain is built from TRBV5-5 and TRBJ1-1; 10 bases are a match to TRBD1. With V trimmed by 4 bases and J by 6 bases, 9 bases remained unmatched. CDR1 is SGHKS and CDR2 is YYEKEE in the germline V gene (reference sequence). This CDR3 region has 15 residues. As DNA, the CDR3 is TGTGCCAGCAGCGGGCGACAGGGGGCCACGGCTGAAGCTTTCTTT. Translating it yields CASSGRQGATAEAFF.

This clonotype appeared a few times. V is TRBV7-6 and J is TRBJ2-1; TRBD2 is a possible D gene (6 bases). In germline, CDR1 is SGHVS, CDR2 FNYEAQ. This CDR3 spans 13 amino acids. V shed 2 bases and J shed 6 bases, with 8 bases lying between them. The CDR3 region is CASSLMTSNEQFF. Written as DNA, the CDR3 is TGTGCCAGCAGCTTAATGACTAGCAATGAGCAGTTCTTC.

There are a few counts of this clonotype. The chain links TRBV3-1 to TRBJ2-4, with D perhaps matching TRBD2 (6 bases). Germline V lookup: CDR1 LGHDT, CDR2 YNNKEL (reference sequence). The CDR3 loop spans 14 amino acids. Trimming removed 1 base from V and 8 bases from J, with 12 bases in between. CDR3 protein: CASSQGSGEDIQYF. The CDR3, as DNA: TGTGCCAGCAGCCAAGGGTCGGGGGAGGACATTCAGTACTTC.

This clonotype appeared many times. The chain recombines TRBV29-1 with TRBJ2-3; D perhaps matches TRBD2 (6 bases). CDR1 is SQVTM, CDR2 ANQGSEA, per germline. This CDR3 is built from 13 residues. Trimming took 4 bases from V and 2 from J, leaving 10 bases between them. The CDR3 sequence: CSVGTIDTDTQYF. CDR3 nucleotide sequence: TGCAGCGTTGGGACTATAGACACAGATACGCAGTATTTT.

This clonotype was seen a handful of times. This chain links TRBV28 with TRBJ1-2; 11 nucleotides match TRBD1. The length of the CDR3 is 16 residues. J gave up 4 bases and V 5 bases, and 9 bases lay outside the gene matches. The germline CDR1 and CDR2 sequences are MDHEN and SYDVKM. This CDR3 reads CASSSGQGAIGYGYTF. The CDR3 region has the DNA TGTGCCAGCAGTAGTGGACAGGGGGCTATAGGCTATGGCTACACCTTC.

The chain couples TRBV5-1 to TRBJ2-1; 9 nucleotides match TRBD1. Germline trimming cut 3 bases from V and 1 base from J; bases unmatched to any gene: 5. Germline V lookup: CDR1 SGHRS, CDR2 YFSETQ. This CDR3 spans 16 amino acids. The CDR3, as DNA: TGCGCCAGCAGCTCCGGGACAGGGCCGTCCTACAATGAGCAGTTCTTC. Protein sequence: CASSSGTGPSYNEQFF.

This clonotype was seen a handful of times. The genes are TRBV20-1 and TRBJ2-3; 7 positions match TRBD2. This CDR3 is 16 amino acids long. Germline-derived CDR1 and CDR2 are DFQATT and SNEGSKA (reference sequence). V trimming: 3 bases; J trimming: 8 bases; junction bases outside the gene matches: 17. The CDR3 DNA reads TGCAGTGCTAGCGTAGTTTCAGGACTAGGCTCCCGTACGCAGTATTTT. Its protein product is CSASVVSGLGSRTQYF.

The chain carries TRBV4-1 and TRBJ2-1; TRBD2 aligns across 14 bases. The junction had 8 bases not matched to a gene; V was cut back by 1 base and J by 0 bases. CDR3 length equals 20 residues. Per the germline V gene, CDR1 is MGHRA and CDR2 is YSYEKL. For the CDR3, the DNA is TGCGCCAGCAGCCAAGGGCCCGGACTAGCGGGGGGTCCCTCCTACAATGAGCAGTTCTTC. Its translation: CASSQGPGLAGGPSYNEQFF.

This clonotype showed up just once. This may be a read error: a much more frequent sequence differs by one nucleotide. This sequence joins TRBV20-1 and TRBJ2-5; D call uncertain. Germline CDR1 and CDR2: DFQATT and SNEGSKA (reference sequence). Trimming cost V 3 bases and J 4 bases, with 9 bases left between them. The CDR3 spans 12 residues. In nucleotides, the CDR3 is TGCAGTGCTAGTGCCTTCCGAGAGACCCAGTACTTC. The encoded protein is CSASAFRETQYF.

This clonotype was counted only a few times. This chain uses TRBV4-3 with TRBJ1-1, with no clear D. V was pared by 0 bases and J by 11 bases, with 13 bases between. From germline, CDR1 is LGHNA and CDR2 YSLEER. CDR3 length equals 13 residues. CDR3 in amino acids: CASSQDRASSAFF. The CDR3 DNA reads TGCGCCAGCAGCCAAGATAGGGCAAGTTCGGCTTTCTTT.

V is TRBV20-1 and J is TRBJ2-5, with D possibly TRBD2 on 5 matching bases. Trimming pared 3 bases from V and 5 bases from J, leaving 13 bases between. This CDR3 region has 13 residues. Germline V gene sequence: CDR1 DFQATT, CDR2 SNEGSKA (reference sequence). The CDR3 reads CSASLGESETQYF. The CDR3 bases are TGCAGTGCTAGCCTTGGGGAGAGTGAGACCCAGTACTTC.

The V gene is TRBV12-3 or TRBV12-4, the J gene TRBJ1-1; D is perhaps TRBD1 (5 bases). V lost 3 bases and J 1 base, leaving 9 bases between the germline ends. CDR3 length equals 14 residues. CDR3 sequence reads: CASSFGQTNTEAFF. The DNA for the CDR3 is TGTGCCAGCAGTTTCGGACAAACGAACACTGAAGCTTTCTTT.

The chain carries TRBV6-2 or TRBV6-3 and TRBJ2-1; TRBD2 aligns across 9 bases. Trimming took 5 bases from V and 12 from J; bases not matched to a gene: 5. This CDR3 contains 12 residues. Germline values: CDR1 MNHEY, CDR2 SVGEGT. In DNA, the CDR3 is TGTGCCAGCAGTGCCCCGCGGGGGGGGCAGTTCTTC. Its translation is CASSAPRGGQFF.

The chain links TRBV20-1 to TRBJ1-4; tentative D call: TRBD1 (6 bases). The CDR3 runs 16 residues. The V gene's germline CDR1 is DFQATT and CDR2 SNEGSKA (reference sequence). Trimming stripped 0 bases from V and 4 bases from J, with 15 bases between. This CDR3 reads CSARDPRGGRNEKLFF. CDR3 sequence (DNA): TGCAGTGCTAGAGACCCGCGAGGGGGACGTAATGAAAAACTGTTTTTT.

The chain joins TRBV12-3 or TRBV12-4 to TRBJ2-5; TRBD2 matches at 7 bases. J lost 4 bases, V lost 5 bases, and 10 bases had no gene match. The CDR3 loop spans 15 amino acids. CDR3 in DNA: TGTGCCAGCAGTCGGCTGACTAGCCCGGGAGAGACCCAGTACTTC. As protein: CASSRLTSPGETQYF.